These 4 T cell receptor beta chains came from one sample sequenced in a study of blood T cell repertoires in COVID-19. The protocol was immunoSEQ multiplex PCR, while the TCRdb copy is restricted to in-frame clones and leaves out a portion. Of roughly 250,000 clones in the sample, 81% were seen once. The sequencing input was peripheral blood. The receptor source for this set is an older woman with active or convalescent COVID-19.

This clone was counted between two and nine times. This sample includes further DNA sequences coding for the same CDR3. The chain couples TRBV6-1 to TRBJ1-1; the D is unclear. CDR3 length equals 13 residues. V was cut by 2 bases and J by 0 bases, with 4 bases left in between. The V gene's germline CDR1 is MNHNS and CDR2 SASEGT. CDR3 coding DNA: TGTGCCAGCAGTGAATCTTTGAACACTGAAGCTTTCTTT. Translating it yields CASSESLNTEAFF.

The chain couples TRBV19 to TRBJ1-4; TRBD1 might be the D (6 bases). V lost 6 bases and J lost 0, with 14 bases in between. CDR1 and CDR2 (germline): LNHDA, SQIVND (reference sequence). The CDR3 has 16 amino acids. The CDR3 region is CASRLQGYATNEKLFF. For the CDR3, the DNA is TGTGCCAGTAGACTACAGGGTTATGCAACTAATGAAAAACTGTTTTTT.

This rearrangement joins TRBV7-8 to TRBJ2-1; 8 bases map to TRBD1. The CDR3 is made up of 13 amino acids. The ends lost 6 bases at V and 2 bases at J; junction bases unmatched: 0. Germline-derived CDR1 and CDR2 are SGHVS and FQNEAQ. The CDR3 region has the DNA TGTGCCAGCAGGACAGGGGCCTACAATGAGCAGTTCTTC. It codes for CASRTGAYNEQFF.

The rearrangement uses TRBV6-1 and TRBJ2-3; 7 bases agree with TRBD2. In germline, CDR1 is MNHNS, CDR2 SASEGT. The ends lost 3 bases at V and 1 base at J; junction bases unmatched: 1. The CDR3 totals 14 residues. CDR3 residues: CASSDGLGTDTQYF. Written as DNA, the CDR3 is TGTGCCAGCAGTGACGGACTAGGCACAGATACGCAGTATTTT.